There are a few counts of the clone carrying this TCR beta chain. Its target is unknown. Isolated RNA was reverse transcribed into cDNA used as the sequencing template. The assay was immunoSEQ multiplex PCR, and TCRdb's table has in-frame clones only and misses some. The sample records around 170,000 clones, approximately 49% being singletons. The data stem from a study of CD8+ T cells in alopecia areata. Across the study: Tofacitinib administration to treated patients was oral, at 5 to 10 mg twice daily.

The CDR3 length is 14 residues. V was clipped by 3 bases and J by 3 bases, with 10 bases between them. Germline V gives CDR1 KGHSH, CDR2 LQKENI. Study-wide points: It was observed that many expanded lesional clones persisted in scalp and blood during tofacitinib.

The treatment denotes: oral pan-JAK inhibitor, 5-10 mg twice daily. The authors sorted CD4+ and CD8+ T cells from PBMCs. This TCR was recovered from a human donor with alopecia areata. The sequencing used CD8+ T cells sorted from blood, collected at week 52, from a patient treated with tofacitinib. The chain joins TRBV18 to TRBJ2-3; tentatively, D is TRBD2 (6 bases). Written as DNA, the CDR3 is TGTGCCAGCTCACCGCCGCTAGCGACAGATACGCAGTATTTT. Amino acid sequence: CASSPPLATDTQYF.